The 11 T cell receptor beta chains below were found in one sample sequenced in a study of blood T cells in healthy people across ages. Combining a sample-barcoded 5' primer with a J-beta primer mix, a second PCR ran for about 7 to 11 cycles. TCRdb independently ran MiXCR on the 5' RACE reads; one entry per CDR3 protein. The table records 700,000 to 950,000 distinct CDR3 sequences, nearly 60% of them present only once. Sample: blood. The source of these receptors is a man younger than 45 in good health.

The rearrangement joins TRBV12-3 or TRBV12-4 to TRBJ2-4, with 7 bases identical to TRBD1. The V gene end was trimmed by 5 bases and the J gene end by 0 bases; junction bases not matched to a gene: 4. This CDR3 is built from 15 residues. The CDR3 is CASSPQGVAKNIQYF. The CDR3 region has the DNA TGTGCCAGCAGTCCTCAGGGGGTAGCCAAAAACATTCAGTACTTC.

This clonotype was seen more than once but under ten times. CDR3 residues: CASSLHGPGTAYLQPLHF. The CDR3 nucleotides are TGCGCCAGCAGCCTCCATGGCCCCGGGACAGCCTATCTGCAACCCCTCCACTTT. The V and J genes are TRBV4-3 and TRBJ1-6; 7 bases are shared with TRBD1. This CDR3 is 18 amino acids long. The junction had 21 bases not matched to a gene; V was cut back by 4 bases and J by 12 bases. The germline V gene encodes CDR1 LGHNA and CDR2 YSLEER.

The chain links TRBV6-1 to TRBJ1-2; weak D call: TRBD1 (6 bases). The CDR3 extends over 15 amino acids. Germline assignment: CDR1 MNHNS and CDR2 SASEGT. The germline V and J ends were trimmed by 0 bases and 0 bases, with 8 bases remaining between them. The CDR3 region is CASSEAWTANYGYTF. CDR3 DNA sequence: TGTGCCAGCAGTGAAGCGTGGACAGCTAACTATGGCTACACCTTC.

The rearrangement uses TRBV20-1 and TRBJ2-7; D is uncertain. The CDR3 extends over 15 amino acids. Per germline, CDR1 DFQATT and CDR2 SNEGSKA (reference sequence). This CDR3 reads CSASLAGIPPREQYF. CDR3 coding DNA: TGCAGCGCCTCCTTGGCTGGGATACCGCCGAGGGAGCAGTACTTC.

The chain employs TRBV29-1 and TRBJ2-3, with a weak D call TRBD1 (5 bases). Germline CDR1 reads SQVTM; CDR2 reads ANQGSEA. Trimming took off 4 bases at V and 5 bases at J, with 10 bases between the two ends. The CDR3 has 12 residues. CDR3 protein: CSVGPQGDTQYF. As DNA, the CDR3 is TGCAGCGTTGGACCCCAGGGAGATACGCAGTATTTT.

The chain couples TRBV10-3 to TRBJ1-4; no definite D call. V was trimmed by 8 bases and J by 9 bases, leaving 16 bases between them. The CDR3 runs 13 residues. Looked up from germline, CDR1 is ENHRY and CDR2 is SYGVKD. CDR3 in amino acids: CAISPEVGKKLFF. In nucleotides, the CDR3 is TGTGCCATCTCCCCGGAGGTGGGGAAAAAACTGTTTTTT.

The CDR3 DNA reads TGTGCCAGCAGTCCTGGGGGTCCTGAAGCTTTCTTT. It yields the protein CASSPGGPEAFF. The chain links TRBV27 to TRBJ1-1; a possible D gene is TRBD1 (5 bases). Germline CDR1 is MNHEY and CDR2 is SMNVEV (reference sequence). The V end lost 5 bases, the J end lost 6 bases, and 10 bases lay between the germline ends. The CDR3 sequence is 12 residues long.

V is TRBV4-3 and J is TRBJ1-2, with D possibly being TRBD1 (5 bases). This CDR3 has 13 amino acids. CDR1 and CDR2 (germline): LGHNA, YSLEER. Between the trimmed V and J ends, which lost 0 bases and 5 bases, there was a span of 7 bases. The CDR3, as DNA: TGCGCCAGCAGCCAAGACAGGGCTTATGGCTACACCTTC. It specifies CASSQDRAYGYTF.

This clonotype has more than one count but fewer than ten. The J gene is TRBJ2-7, the V gene TRBV6-5; D gene uncertain. From germline, CDR1 is MNHEY and CDR2 SVGAGI. V was pared by 5 bases and J by 3 bases, with 11 bases between. CDR3 length equals 13 residues. In DNA form, the CDR3 reads TGTGCCAGCAGTCAACTTAGCAGCTACGAGCAGTACTTC. It encodes CASSQLSSYEQYF.

The chain is built from TRBV12-3 or TRBV12-4 and TRBJ2-5; 9 bases agree with TRBD1. The J call is doubtful: the DNA matches TRBJ2-7 better. The CDR3 extends over 14 amino acids. CDR3 protein: CAREPGTGFSEQYF. The CDR3 DNA follows: TGTGCCAGGGAGCCGGGGACAGGGTTCTCCGAGCAGTACTTC.

This chain uses TRBV20-1 with TRBJ1-4; a weak D match, TRBD1 (5 bases). V lost 3 bases to trimming and J lost 10 bases, with 18 bases between them. The length of the CDR3 is 14 residues. Looked up from germline, CDR1 is DFQATT and CDR2 is SNEGSKA (reference sequence). CDR3 residues: CSARSGGVVGKLFF. The CDR3 DNA is TGCAGTGCTAGGAGCGGGGGAGTCGTCGGAAAACTGTTTTTT.